The source of this TCR beta chain is a study of blood T cell repertoires in COVID-19. Across the whole study: Samples taken during acute and convalescent COVID-19 were collected in the United States, Italy and Spain. Sources were T cells, B-cell-depleted T cells, or PBMCs; the material itself was cDNA or gDNA.

Here immunoSEQ multiplex PCR was the method, and the copy in TCRdb shows in-frame clones only, minus some. The sample consists of fewer than 500,000 clones, approximately 90% of them appearing once. There are 13 residues in the CDR3. The V end was cut by 3 bases, the J end by 7 bases, with 10 bases between. Germline-derived CDR1 and CDR2 are KGHSH and LQKENI. Sequenced: PBMCs or T cells enriched from blood (not recorded which). The V call is TRBV18, the J call TRBJ2-1; a possible D gene is TRBD1 (5 bases). The origin of this receptor is a woman younger than 30 who had recovered from COVID-19. Here the CDR3 DNA reads TGTGCCAGCTCACCGAGAGGACAAAATGAGCAGTTCTTC. It encodes CASSPRGQNEQFF.